This T cell receptor (beta chain) derives from a study of blood T cell repertoires in COVID-19. Study summary: COVID-19 samples from acute and convalescent phases originated in the United States, Italy and Spain. T cells, B-cell-depleted T cells, or PBMCs supplied cDNA or gDNA.

Per germline, CDR1 PRHDT and CDR2 FYEKMQ (reference sequence). The V end was cut by 3 bases, the J end by 3 bases, with 12 bases between. The CDR3 length is 15 residues. This clone appeared a single time. Original processing methods: Reference gene primers were amplified, and this amplification served to estimate nucleated cell counts. Sequencing was performed with immunoSEQ multiplex PCR; in TCRdb, only in-frame clones are kept and a portion is missing. Clone size and V and J calls were adopted from that table, with D and trimming inferred from the DNA. The sample records under 250,000 clones, approximately 84% being singletons.

Sequenced sample: peripheral blood. The TCR was taken from a man aged 45-65 years with active or convalescent COVID-19. The chain joins TRBV13 to TRBJ2-1; D perhaps matches TRBD2 (7 bases). The CDR3 protein is CASSFGGRYYNEQFF. The CDR3 DNA follows: TGTGCCAGCAGCTTCGGGGGGCGCTACTACAATGAGCAGTTCTTC.